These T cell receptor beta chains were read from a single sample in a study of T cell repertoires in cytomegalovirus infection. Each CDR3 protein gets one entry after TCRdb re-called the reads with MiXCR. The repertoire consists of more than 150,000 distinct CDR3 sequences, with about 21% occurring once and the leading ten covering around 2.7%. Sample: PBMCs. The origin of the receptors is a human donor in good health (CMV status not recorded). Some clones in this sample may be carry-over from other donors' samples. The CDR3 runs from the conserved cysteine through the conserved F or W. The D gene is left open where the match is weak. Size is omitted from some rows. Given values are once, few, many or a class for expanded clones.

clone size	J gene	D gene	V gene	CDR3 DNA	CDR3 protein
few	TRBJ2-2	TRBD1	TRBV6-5	TGTGCCAGCAGTTACGGACAGGGGTCCACCGGGGAGCTGTTTTTT	CASSYGQGSTGELFF
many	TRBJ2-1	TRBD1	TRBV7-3	TGTGCCAGCAGCTCGACAGGGAGCTCCTACAATGAGCAGTTCTTC	CASSSTGSSYNEQFF
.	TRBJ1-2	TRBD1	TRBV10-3	TGTGCCATCAGTGAACCTGACAGGGCTAACTATGGCTACACCTTC	CAISEPDRANYGYTF
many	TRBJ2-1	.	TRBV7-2	TGTGCCAGCAGTCCGGGGGGACAGCCCTCCAATGAGCAGTTCTTC	CASSPGGQPSNEQFF
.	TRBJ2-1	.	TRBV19	TGTGCCAGTAGTCCCAACCTACTAGGGCCCGGGGTGGGTGAGCAGTTCTTC	CASSPNLLGPGVGEQFF
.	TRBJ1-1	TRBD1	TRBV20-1	TGCAGTGCCGTTTTCCGGGACAGCCCTGGGGCTTTCTTT	CSAVFRDSPGAFF
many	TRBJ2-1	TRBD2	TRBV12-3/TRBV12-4	TGTGCCAGCAGTCCTCCGGGACTAGCGGGGGGTAACGAGCAGTTCTTC	CASSPPGLAGGNEQFF
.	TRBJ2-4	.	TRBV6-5	TGTGCCAGCAGTTACTCTTCTAGACGCCAAAACATTCAGTACTTC	CASSYSSRRQNIQYF
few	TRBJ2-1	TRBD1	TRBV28	TGTGCCAGCAGTTTGAGGACAGGCGAAGGGTACAATGAGCAGTTCTTC	CASSLRTGEGYNEQFF
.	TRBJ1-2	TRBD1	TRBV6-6	TGTGCCAGCAGTGCCCGGGACAGGGGATACTATGGCTACACCTTC	CASSARDRGYYGYTF
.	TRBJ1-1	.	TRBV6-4	TGTGCCAGCAGTGACTTTGAGGGGACTGAAGCTTTCTTT	CASSDFEGTEAFF
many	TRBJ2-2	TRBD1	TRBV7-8	TGTGCCAGCAGCCCGGACAGGGGGCGAGCGAACACCGGGGAGCTGTTTTTT	CASSPDRGRANTGELFF
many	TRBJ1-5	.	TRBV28	TGTGCCAGCAGTAAAAATCAGCCCCAGCATTTT	CASSKNQPQHF
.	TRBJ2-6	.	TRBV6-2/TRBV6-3	TGTGCCAGCACCCTCTTTGGTAGTGGGGCCAACGTCCTGACTTTC	CASTLFGSGANVLTF
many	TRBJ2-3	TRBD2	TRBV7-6	TGTGCCAGCAGCCCTCGACTAGCGGGACCGCCTACCACTAGCACAGATACGCAGTATTTT	CASSPRLAGPPTTSTDTQYF